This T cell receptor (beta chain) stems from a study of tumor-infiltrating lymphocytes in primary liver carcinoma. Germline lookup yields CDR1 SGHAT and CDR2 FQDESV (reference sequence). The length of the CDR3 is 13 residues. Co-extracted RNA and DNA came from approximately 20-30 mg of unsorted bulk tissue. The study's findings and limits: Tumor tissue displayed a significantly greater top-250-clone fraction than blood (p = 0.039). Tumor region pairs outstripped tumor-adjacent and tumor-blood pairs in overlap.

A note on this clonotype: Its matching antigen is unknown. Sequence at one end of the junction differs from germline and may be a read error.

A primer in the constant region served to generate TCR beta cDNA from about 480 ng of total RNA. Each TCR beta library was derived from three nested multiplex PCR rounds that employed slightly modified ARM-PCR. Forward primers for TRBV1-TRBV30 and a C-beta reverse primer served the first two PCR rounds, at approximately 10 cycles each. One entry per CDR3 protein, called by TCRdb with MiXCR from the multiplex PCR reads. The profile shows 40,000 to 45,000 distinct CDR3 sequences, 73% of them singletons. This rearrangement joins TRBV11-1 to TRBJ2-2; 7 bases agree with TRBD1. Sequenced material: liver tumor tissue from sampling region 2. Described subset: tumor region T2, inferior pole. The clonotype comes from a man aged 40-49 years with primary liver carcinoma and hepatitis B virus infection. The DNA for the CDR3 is TGTGTCAGCAGCTTTTGGGACACAGGGGAGCTGTATTTT. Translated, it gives CVSSFWDTGELYF. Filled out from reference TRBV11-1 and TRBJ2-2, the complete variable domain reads EAEVAQSPRYKITEKSQAVAFWCDPISGHATLYWYRQILGQGPELLVQFQDESVVDDSQLPKDRFSAERLKGVDSTLKIQPAELGDSAMYLCVSSFWDTGELYFGEGSRLTVL.